This TCR beta chain emerged from a study of blood T cell repertoires in COVID-19. The wider study: Collection of acute and convalescent COVID-19 samples took place in the United States, Italy and Spain. PBMCs, B-cell-depleted T cells, or T cells were the source of the cDNA or gDNA that made up the material.

The germline V gene encodes CDR1 MDHEN and CDR2 SYDVKM. V was cut by 6 bases and J by 1 base, with 13 bases left in between. The CDR3 sequence is 14 residues long. Authors' methods: Estimates of nucleated cell counts were drawn from the amplification of reference gene primers. TCRdb keeps only in-frame clones here, not all; method: immunoSEQ multiplex PCR. V and J calls and clone size are given by that table; D and trimming were obtained from the DNA. The sample carries some 280,000 clones, around 91% recorded once. The V call is TRBV28, the J call TRBJ2-7, with D maybe TRBD2 (5 bases). Sequencing used peripheral blood. The origin of this receptor is a woman aged 55-70 years with acute or convalescent COVID-19. The CDR3: CASSQRSLSYEQYF. In DNA form, the CDR3 reads TGTGCCAGCAGCCAGCGGAGTTTGTCCTACGAGCAGTACTTC.